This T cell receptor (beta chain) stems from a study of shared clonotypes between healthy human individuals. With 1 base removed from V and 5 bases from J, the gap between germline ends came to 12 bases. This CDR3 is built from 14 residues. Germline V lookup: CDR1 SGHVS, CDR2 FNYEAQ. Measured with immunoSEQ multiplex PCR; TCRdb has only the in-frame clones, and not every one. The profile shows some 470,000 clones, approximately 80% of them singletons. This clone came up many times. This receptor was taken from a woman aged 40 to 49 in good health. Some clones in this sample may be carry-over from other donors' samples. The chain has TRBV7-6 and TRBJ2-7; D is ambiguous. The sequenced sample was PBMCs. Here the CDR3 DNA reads TGTGCCAGCAGCTTAGAAGCTTCGAGCGACGAGCAGTACTTC. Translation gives CASSLEASSDEQYF.